This TCR beta chain was profiled in a study of T cell changes during pregnancy in multiple sclerosis. The CDR3 loop spans 14 amino acids. CDR1 is KGHSH and CDR2 is LQKENI in the germline V gene. The trim removed 6 bases at V and 3 bases at J, leaving 8 bases unmatched. Here immunoSEQ multiplex PCR was the method, and the copy in TCRdb shows in-frame clones only, minus some. The data show 70,000 to 95,000 clones, 94% seen once. The sample was peripheral blood, taken after pregnancy. This clonotype was sampled from a female donor in good health, enrolled as a control in a pregnancy study. This rearrangement joins TRBV18 to TRBJ2-7, with TRBD1 matching 7 bases. CDR3: CASSPLGQRYEQYF. In DNA form, the CDR3 reads TGTGCCAGCTCCCCCTTGGGACAGCGCTACGAGCAGTACTTC.